This T cell receptor (beta chain) was sequenced in a study of T cell changes during pregnancy in multiple sclerosis. Method: immunoSEQ multiplex PCR; TCRdb's copy keeps in-frame clones and lacks some. The sample lists about 46,000 clones, 91% occurring once. The germline V gene encodes CDR1 WNHNN and CDR2 SYGVQD (reference sequence). Trimming removed 10 bases from V and 9 bases from J, with 16 bases in between. The CDR3 has 12 amino acids. The chain combines TRBV10-1 with TRBJ2-1; D might be TRBD1 (7 bases). The specimen comprised CD8+ T cells from peripheral blood mononuclear cells, sampled after pregnancy. The TCR sequence derives from a female donor with multiple sclerosis, enrolled in a pregnancy study. This CDR3 reads CATQGGPGEQFF. The CDR3 DNA reads TGCGCCACCCAGGGGGGACCGGGTGAGCAGTTCTTC.